This section outlines one T cell receptor beta chain sequence together with its context. The data are from a study of blood T cell repertoires in COVID-19. Assay used: immunoSEQ multiplex PCR; TCRdb lists only in-frame clones, some missing. Among about 130,000 clones listed, roughly 91% were seen once. Seattle cases were enrolled at active infection and followed longitudinally. Trimming removed 0 bases at V and 8 bases at J, with 3 bases between. CDR3 length: 12 residues. Germline CDR1 reads SGHNT; CDR2 reads YYREEE (reference sequence). The TCR sequence derives from a man in his 60s with COVID-19, enrolled during active disease. Sequencing was carried out using peripheral blood. The chain has TRBV5-4 and TRBJ1-6, with D uncertain. The CDR3 region is CASSLADSPLHF. The CDR3 nucleotides read TGTGCCAGCAGCTTGGCCGATTCACCCCTCCACTTT.